One and the same sample provided the 28 T cell receptor beta chains below, sequenced in a study of Tregs in tolerant kidney transplant recipients. No antigens are known for them. Method: immunoSEQ multiplex PCR; TCRdb's copy keeps in-frame clones and lacks some. The sample records 30,000 or so clones, 82% being singletons. Sequenced sample: Tregs from blood cultured with allogeneic cells. Receptors originate from a human donor in good health.

The rearrangement uses TRBV14 and TRBJ1-2; the D is unclear. Per the germline V gene, CDR1 is SGHDN and CDR2 is FVKESK. The CDR3 contains 16 residues. V was clipped by 6 bases and J by 2 bases, with 19 bases between them. CDR3 in DNA: TGTGCCAGCAGTCGAACGGGAGGGCAGCCGAACTATGGCTACACCTTC. It specifies CASSRTGGQPNYGYTF.

The V and J genes are TRBV19 and TRBJ2-7; TRBD2 agrees at 12 bases. Losses at the gene ends were 4 bases for V and 4 bases for J; bases not matched to a gene: 5. The germline V gene has CDR1 LNHDA and CDR2 SQIVND (reference sequence). The CDR3 has 15 amino acids. CDR3 nucleotides: TGTGCCAGTAGTAGAGGACTAGCGGGATTGTACGAGCAGTACTTC. Translating it yields CASSRGLAGLYEQYF.

The chain uses TRBV14 and TRBJ2-3; TRBD2 might be the D (5 bases). CDR3 length: 18 residues. The V end lost 0 bases, the J end lost 3 bases, and 19 bases lay between the germline ends. Per germline, CDR1 SGHDN and CDR2 FVKESK. The CDR3, as DNA: TGTGCCAGCAGCCAAGACTCGCCCGGGGTATTGGTAACAGATACGCAGTATTTT. This gives the protein CASSQDSPGVLVTDTQYF. Variable domain in full (rest from reference TRBV14 and TRBJ2-3): EAGVTQFPSHSVIEKGQTVTLRCDPISGHDNLYWYRRVMGKEIKFLLHFVKESKQDESGMPNNRFLAERTGGTYSTLKVQPAELEDSGVYFCASSQDSPGVLVTDTQYFGPGTRLTVL.

The chain couples TRBV6-5 to TRBJ2-5, with D unclear. Trimming left V 2 bases short and J 5 bases short, with 6 bases between. The CDR3 is made up of 12 amino acids. In germline, CDR1 is MNHEY, CDR2 SVGAGI. The CDR3: CASSYPLETQYF. DNA for the CDR3: TGTGCCAGCAGTTACCCGTTGGAGACCCAGTACTTC.

In its sample, this clone is medium-sized. The same CDR3 is also encoded by other DNA sequences in this sample. This chain links TRBV5-5 with TRBJ2-7, with a tentative D call TRBD2 (7 bases). Trimming pared 2 bases from V and 3 bases from J, leaving 12 bases between. The CDR3 extends over 14 amino acids. Germline CDR1 is SGHKS and CDR2 is YYEKEE (reference sequence). The CDR3: CASSLRGADYEQYF. In nucleotides, the CDR3 is TGTGCCAGCAGCTTACGGGGGGCGGACTACGAGCAGTACTTC.

The rearrangement links TRBV6-1 to TRBJ2-7; a possible D gene is TRBD1 (6 bases). Germline CDR1 reads MNHNS; CDR2 reads SASEGT. There are 12 residues in the CDR3. V was clipped by 5 bases and J by 2 bases, with 7 bases between them. The CDR3 bases are TGTGCCAGCAGTCACAGGGCCTACGAGCAGTACTTC. It codes for CASSHRAYEQYF.

This chain joins TRBV5-1 and TRBJ2-7, with 10 nucleotides matching TRBD2. In germline, CDR1 is SGHRS, CDR2 YFSETQ. The CDR3 contains 15 residues. Losses at the gene ends were 0 bases for V and 2 bases for J; bases not matched to a gene: 2. Written as DNA, the CDR3 is TGCGCCAGCAGCTTGGCTAGCGGGAGCGCCTACGAGCAGTACTTC. As protein: CASSLASGSAYEQYF.

This chain joins TRBV4-1 and TRBJ2-2; TRBD1 might be the D (5 bases). Trimming shortened V by 1 base and J by 6 bases, and 12 bases separated the two germline ends. Germline lookup yields CDR1 MGHRA and CDR2 YSYEKL. The CDR3 extends over 15 amino acids. For the CDR3, the DNA is TGCGCCAGCAGCCAAGTCCAGGGTCTTGCCGGGGAGCTGTTTTTT. Amino acids: CASSQVQGLAGELFF.

This clone was found a few times. This chain joins TRBV7-9 and TRBJ2-5; D is unresolved. V lost 0 bases, J lost 0 bases, and 11 bases lay in between. The germline V gene has CDR1 SEHNR and CDR2 FQNEAQ (reference sequence). This CDR3 is 16 amino acids long. The CDR3 DNA reads as TGTGCCAGCAGCTTAGCCGGGCTGCAGTACCAAGAGACCCAGTACTTC. Protein: CASSLAGLQYQETQYF.

The CDR3 is CAGRAAGELFF. The CDR3 DNA follows: TGTGCCGGCCGGGCGGCCGGGGAGCTGTTTTTT. V and J are TRBV2 and TRBJ2-2; D uncertain. V dropped 11 bases and J dropped 6 bases, with 10 bases sitting between them. The germline V gene has CDR1 SNHLY and CDR2 FYNNEI. The CDR3 covers 11 residues.

This clone was observed once. The chain joins TRBV27 to TRBJ1-1, with 7 bases identical to TRBD1. The germline V gene has CDR1 MNHEY and CDR2 SMNVEV (reference sequence). V gave up 0 bases and J gave up 6 bases; unmatched junction bases: 7. The CDR3 has 15 amino acids. In nucleotides, the CDR3 is TGTGCCAGCAGTTTATCGAGCCCTAGGGGGCCTGAAGCTTTCTTT. Its protein is CASSLSSPRGPEAFF.

The J gene is TRBJ1-5, the V gene TRBV4-1; tentative D call: TRBD1 (5 bases). The V end was cut by 0 bases, the J end by 2 bases, with 8 bases between. The CDR3 runs to 15 residues. CDR1 and CDR2 from the germline V gene are MGHRA and YSYEKL. The CDR3 region is CASSQDRQRNQPQHF. CDR3 nucleotide sequence: TGCGCCAGCAGCCAAGATCGACAGCGCAATCAGCCCCAGCATTTT.

This clone came up a few times. The V call is TRBV7-3, the J call TRBJ2-7, with D unresolved. This CDR3 has 13 amino acids. Germline V gene lookup returns CDR1 SGHTA and CDR2 FQGTGA. V was shortened by 7 bases and J by 5 bases, with 15 bases between the two germline ends. This CDR3 is CASIGCRTDEQYF. The CDR3 nucleotides are TGTGCCAGCATCGGGTGCCGGACGGACGAGCAGTACTTC.

The genes are TRBV6-6 and TRBJ1-1; no reliable D call. From germline, CDR1 is MNHNY and CDR2 SVGAGI (reference sequence). V was trimmed by 7 bases and J by 4 bases, leaving 7 bases between them. The CDR3 contains 11 residues. This CDR3 is CASTLRTEAFF. In DNA, the CDR3 is TGTGCCAGCACCCTCCGCACTGAAGCTTTCTTT.

V is TRBV4-1 and J is TRBJ2-1, with TRBD2 identical over 12 bases. From germline, CDR1 is MGHRA and CDR2 YSYEKL. CDR3 length equals 17 residues. Trimming cost V 4 bases and J 10 bases; bases outside gene matches: 14. This CDR3 reads CASSPTPLAGGPREQFF. CDR3 coding DNA: TGCGCCAGCAGCCCCACCCCCCTAGCGGGGGGGCCTAGGGAGCAGTTCTTC.

The J gene is TRBJ2-3, the V gene TRBV6-1, with D possibly called TRBD1 or TRBD2 (5 bases each). The CDR3 is 11 amino acids. Trimming stripped 6 bases from V and 5 bases from J, with 6 bases between. The germline V gene encodes CDR1 MNHNS and CDR2 SASEGT. The CDR3 DNA is TGTGCCAGCAGGAGGGGAGATACGCAGTATTTT. Protein sequence: CASRRGDTQYF.

This chain links TRBV10-3 with TRBJ2-3; TRBD1 matches at 12 bases. The length of the CDR3 is 15 residues. The ends lost 4 bases at V and 8 bases at J; junction bases unmatched: 7. Germline V gene sequence: CDR1 ENHRY, CDR2 SYGVKD. Here the CDR3 reads CAISGQGQGASTQYF. The CDR3 DNA sequence: TGTGCCATCAGTGGACAGGGACAGGGGGCGAGTACGCAGTATTTT.

This clone was recorded a few times. The chain carries TRBV4-3 and TRBJ2-1; no clear D gene. Germline loops: CDR1 LGHNA, CDR2 YSLEER. The CDR3 contains 15 residues. V gave up 0 bases and J gave up 1 base, with 7 bases separating them. The CDR3 DNA sequence: TGCGCCAGCAGCCAAGAAGGGCTTTCCTACAATGAGCAGTTCTTC. Its translation: CASSQEGLSYNEQFF.

The chain uses TRBV5-6 and TRBJ2-7, with D possibly matching TRBD2 (5 bases). Trimming cost V 0 bases and J 2 bases, with 15 bases left between them. This CDR3 is built from 16 residues. Germline values: CDR1 SGHDT, CDR2 YYEEEE. For the CDR3, the DNA is TGTGCCAGCAGCTTGGCCGGGGAGAACCCAGCCTACGAGCAGTACTTC. As protein: CASSLAGENPAYEQYF.

The rearrangement joins TRBV2 to TRBJ2-7; 8 bases align to TRBD1. CDR3 length equals 15 residues. Per germline, CDR1 SNHLY and CDR2 FYNNEI. Trimming at V came to 6 bases and at J to 7 bases, leaving 14 bases not matched to a gene. Here the CDR3 reads CASSPPGQGAREQYF. CDR3 DNA sequence: TGTGCCAGCAGCCCCCCGGGGCAGGGGGCGCGGGAGCAGTACTTC.

This clone was observed a few times. The genes are TRBV2 and TRBJ2-1; TRBD2 agrees at 11 bases. Germline V gives CDR1 SNHLY, CDR2 FYNNEI. The CDR3 contains 14 residues. With V trimmed by 6 bases and J by 10 bases, 8 bases remained unmatched. CDR3 amino acids: CASRWTSGRKEQFF. In DNA form, the CDR3 reads TGTGCCAGCAGGTGGACTAGCGGGCGGAAGGAGCAGTTCTTC.

This chain links TRBV29-1 with TRBJ1-6, with TRBD1 matching 8 bases. The V segment lost 6 bases and the J segment 9 bases; nucleotides outside the gene matches: 7. Per the germline V gene, CDR1 is SQVTM and CDR2 is ANQGSEA. This CDR3 spans 13 amino acids. The CDR3 nucleotides read TGCAGCGTAGGACAGGGTGGGGGTTCACCCCTCCACTTT. Residues: CSVGQGGGSPLHF. Combining the CDR3 with reference TRBV29-1 and TRBJ1-6 gives the whole variable domain SAVISQKPSRDICQRGTSLTIQCQVDSQVTMMFWYRQQPGQSLTLIATANQGSEATYESGFVIDKFPISRPNLTFSTLTVSNMSPEDSSIYLCSVGQGGGSPLHFGNGTRLTVT.

The V and J genes are TRBV10-3 and TRBJ1-1; D perhaps matches TRBD1 (6 bases). Trimming shortened V by 10 bases and J by 1 base, and 16 bases separated the two germline ends. The V gene's germline CDR1 is ENHRY and CDR2 SYGVKD. This CDR3 is 14 amino acids long. The CDR3 region is CASASGHSNTEAFF. The DNA of the CDR3 is TGTGCCAGCGCCTCGGGACACTCGAACACTGAAGCTTTCTTT.

This clone was counted between two and nine times. The V and J genes are TRBV5-1 and TRBJ1-2; D may be TRBD1 (5 bases). The CDR3 has 13 residues. Trimming took 5 bases from V and 4 from J, leaving 12 bases between them. Germline V gene data show CDR1 as SGHRS and CDR2 as YFSETQ. The CDR3 loop reads CASRRDRLYGYTF. Here the CDR3 DNA reads TGCGCCAGCAGACGGGACCGGCTCTATGGCTACACCTTC.

The V gene is TRBV5-4, the J gene TRBJ2-3, with D uncertain. CDR3 length: 13 amino acids. The V and J ends lost 7 bases and 1 base respectively, with 10 bases between them. Germline CDR1 SGHNT, CDR2 YYREEE (reference sequence). In DNA, the CDR3 is TGTGCCAGCGCGGCCCCCGGCACAGATACGCAGTATTTT. It codes for CASAAPGTDTQYF.

This chain uses TRBV7-9 with TRBJ1-3, with a weak D call TRBD1 (5 bases). The CDR3 is 17 amino acids. Germline V gene lookup returns CDR1 SEHNR and CDR2 FQNEAQ (reference sequence). V was cut by 4 bases and J by 2 bases, with 18 bases left in between. DNA of the CDR3: TGTGCCAGCAGCTGGCTGGTTGGGGGGGTTACTGGAAACACCATATATTTT. The encoded protein is CASSWLVGGVTGNTIYF.

The V call is TRBV5-1, the J call TRBJ1-2; TRBD1 matches at 7 bases. J was trimmed by 7 bases and V by 0 bases; bases with no gene match: 9. CDR1 and CDR2 from the germline V gene are SGHRS and YFSETQ. The CDR3 is made up of 15 amino acids. The CDR3 reads CASSLGLTGPSGYTF. The CDR3 DNA is TGCGCCAGCAGCTTGGGGCTGACAGGGCCTAGTGGCTACACCTTC.

The chain employs TRBV14 and TRBJ2-5; D is tentatively TRBD1 or TRBD2 (5 bases each). V lost 0 bases and J 0 bases, leaving 20 bases between the germline ends. The germline gives CDR1 SGHDN, CDR2 FVKESK. This CDR3 region has 19 residues. The DNA of the CDR3 is TGTGCCAGCAGCCAAGATCGGGGACGCCACTCCGTGTACCAAGAGACCCAGTACTTC. Translation gives CASSQDRGRHSVYQETQYF. Drawing the rest from reference TRBV14 and TRBJ2-5, the complete variable domain is EAGVTQFPSHSVIEKGQTVTLRCDPISGHDNLYWYRRVMGKEIKFLLHFVKESKQDESGMPNNRFLAERTGGTYSTLKVQPAELEDSGVYFCASSQDRGRHSVYQETQYFGPGTRLLVL.